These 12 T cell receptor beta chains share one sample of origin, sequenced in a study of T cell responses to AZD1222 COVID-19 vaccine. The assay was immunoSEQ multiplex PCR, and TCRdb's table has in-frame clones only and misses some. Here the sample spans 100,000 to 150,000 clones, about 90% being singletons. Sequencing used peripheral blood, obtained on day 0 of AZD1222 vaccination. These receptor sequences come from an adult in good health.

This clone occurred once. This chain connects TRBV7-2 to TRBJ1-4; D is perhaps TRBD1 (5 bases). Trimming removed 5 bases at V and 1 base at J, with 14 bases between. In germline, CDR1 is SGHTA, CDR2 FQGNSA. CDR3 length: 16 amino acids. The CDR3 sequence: CASSPGRGVTNEKLFF. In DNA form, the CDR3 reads TGTGCCAGCAGCCCAGGGCGGGGAGTAACTAATGAAAAACTGTTTTTT.

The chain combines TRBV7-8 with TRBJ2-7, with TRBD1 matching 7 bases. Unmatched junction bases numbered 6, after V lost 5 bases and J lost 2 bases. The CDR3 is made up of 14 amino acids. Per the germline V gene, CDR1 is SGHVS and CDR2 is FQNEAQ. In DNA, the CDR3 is TGTGCCAGCAGCAAACGACAGGGCCCCTACGAGCAGTACTTC. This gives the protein CASSKRQGPYEQYF.

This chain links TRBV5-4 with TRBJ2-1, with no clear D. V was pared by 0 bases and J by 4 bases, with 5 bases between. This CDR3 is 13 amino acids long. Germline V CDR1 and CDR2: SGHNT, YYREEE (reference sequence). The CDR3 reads CASSLVTYNEQFF. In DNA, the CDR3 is TGTGCCAGCAGCTTGGTTACTTACAATGAGCAGTTCTTC.

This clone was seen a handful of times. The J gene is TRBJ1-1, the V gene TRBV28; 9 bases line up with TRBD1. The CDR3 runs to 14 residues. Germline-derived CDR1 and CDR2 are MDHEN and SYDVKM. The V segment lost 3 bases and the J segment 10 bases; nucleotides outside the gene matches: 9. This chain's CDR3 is CASSFHRGQVVAFF. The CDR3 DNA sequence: TGTGCCAGCAGTTTTCACAGGGGGCAAGTAGTAGCTTTCTTT. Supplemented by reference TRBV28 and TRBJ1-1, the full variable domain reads DVKVTQSSRYLVKRTGEKVFLECVQDMDHENMFWYRQDPGLGLRLIYFSYDVKMKEKGDIPEGYSVSREKKERFSLILESASTNQTSMYLCASSFHRGQVVAFFGQGTRLTVV.

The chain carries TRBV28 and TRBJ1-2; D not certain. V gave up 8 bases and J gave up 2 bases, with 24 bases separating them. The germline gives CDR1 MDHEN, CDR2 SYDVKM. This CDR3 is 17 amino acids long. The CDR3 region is CASFWTKPEGRNYGYTF. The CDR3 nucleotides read TGTGCCAGCTTCTGGACTAAGCCTGAGGGAAGGAACTATGGCTACACCTTC.

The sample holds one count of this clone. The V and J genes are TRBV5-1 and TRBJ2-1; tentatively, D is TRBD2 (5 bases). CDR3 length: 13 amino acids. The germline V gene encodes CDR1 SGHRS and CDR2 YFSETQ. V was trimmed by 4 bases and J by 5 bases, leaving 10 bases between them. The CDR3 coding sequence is TGCGCCAGCAGCCTGGGAGATAACAATGAGCAGTTCTTC. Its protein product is CASSLGDNNEQFF. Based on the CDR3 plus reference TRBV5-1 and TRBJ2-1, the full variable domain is KAGVTQTPRYLIKTRGQQVTLSCSPISGHRSVSWYQQTPGQGLQFLFEYFSETQRNKGNFPGRFSGRQFSNSRSEMNVSTLELGDSALYLCASSLGDNNEQFFGPGTRLTVL.

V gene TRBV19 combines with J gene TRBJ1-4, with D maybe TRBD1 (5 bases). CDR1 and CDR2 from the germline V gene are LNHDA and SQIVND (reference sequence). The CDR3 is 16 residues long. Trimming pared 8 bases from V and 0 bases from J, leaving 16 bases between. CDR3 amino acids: CASRLPGAATNEKLFF. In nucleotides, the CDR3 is TGTGCCAGTCGGCTCCCCGGGGCAGCAACTAATGAAAAACTGTTTTTT. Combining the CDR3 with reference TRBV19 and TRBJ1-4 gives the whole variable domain DGGITQSPKYLFRKEGQNVTLSCEQNLNHDAMYWYRQDPGQGLRLIYYSQIVNDFQKGDIAEGYSVSREKKESFPLTVTSAQKNPTAFYLCASRLPGAATNEKLFFGSGTQLSVL.

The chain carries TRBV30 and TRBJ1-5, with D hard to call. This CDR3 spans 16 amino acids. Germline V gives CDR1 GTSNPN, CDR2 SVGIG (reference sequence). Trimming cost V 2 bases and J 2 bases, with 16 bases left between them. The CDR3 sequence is CAWSLGPGVGNQPQHF. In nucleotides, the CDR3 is TGTGCCTGGAGTCTCGGACCCGGGGTGGGCAATCAGCCCCAGCATTTT. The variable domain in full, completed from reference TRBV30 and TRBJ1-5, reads SQTIHQWPATLVQPVGSPLSLECTVEGTSNPNLYWYRQAAGRGLQLLFYSVGIGQISSEVPQNLSASRPQDRQFILSSKKLLLSDSGFYLCAWSLGPGVGNQPQHFGDGTRLSIL.

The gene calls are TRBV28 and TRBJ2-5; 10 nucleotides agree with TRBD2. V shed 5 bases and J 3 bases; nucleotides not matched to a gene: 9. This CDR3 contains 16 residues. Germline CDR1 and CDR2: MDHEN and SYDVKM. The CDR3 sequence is CASSTRAGGPKETQYF. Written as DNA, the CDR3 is TGTGCCAGCAGTACCAGAGCGGGAGGGCCTAAAGAGACCCAGTACTTC.

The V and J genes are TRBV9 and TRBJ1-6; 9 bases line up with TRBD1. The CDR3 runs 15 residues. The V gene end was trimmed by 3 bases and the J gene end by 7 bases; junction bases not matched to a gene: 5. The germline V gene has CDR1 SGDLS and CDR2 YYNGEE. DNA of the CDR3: TGTGCCAGCAGCGCCCGGGACAGGGAAAATTCACCCCTCCACTTT. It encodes CASSARDRENSPLHF.

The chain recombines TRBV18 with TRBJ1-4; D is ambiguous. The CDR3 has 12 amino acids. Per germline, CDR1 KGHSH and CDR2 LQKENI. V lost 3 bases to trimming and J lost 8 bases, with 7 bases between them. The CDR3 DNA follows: TGTGCCAGCTCACCGGCAAGCGAAAAACTGTTTTTT. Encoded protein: CASSPASEKLFF.

Here the CDR3 DNA reads TGCGCCAGCAGCCAAGAAACCCTCCAGACGGCTGAAGCTTTCTTT. Its protein is CASSQETLQTAEAFF. The chain recombines TRBV4-1 with TRBJ1-1, with unresolved D. Trimming stripped 0 bases from V and 6 bases from J, with 14 bases between. The germline V gene encodes CDR1 MGHRA and CDR2 YSYEKL. There are 15 residues in the CDR3.